Below, 9 T cell receptor beta chains from the same sample are listed, as sequenced in a study of vaccination effects on CD4 cells after COVID-19. The repertoire was sequenced with immunoSEQ multiplex PCR; TCRdb's copy has only in-frame clones and lacks some. The sample contains roughly 71,000 clones, roughly 80% of which appear only once. Antigen-specific CD4+ T cells expanded by the ViraFEST assay with viral peptide pools were then sequenced. The culture ran for around 10 days before CD4+ T cells were isolated. Of the BNT162b2 and mRNA-1273 vaccines, participants received two doses of one or the other. No antigen has been identified for these receptors. The sequencing here drew on CD4+ T cells from PBMCs cultured with HCoV-OC43 spike peptides, taken after COVID-19 vaccination. This sample's subset: HCoV-OC43 spike overlapping peptide pool stimulation. These receptor sequences come from a human donor who received a COVID-19 vaccine.

J is TRBJ1-3 and V is TRBV15; tentatively, D is TRBD1 (5 bases). Germline CDR1 is LNHNV and CDR2 is YYDKDF (reference sequence). The V end lost 7 bases, the J end lost 0 bases, and 16 bases lay between the germline ends. The CDR3 length is 16 residues. The CDR3 here is CATKRTGQSSGNTIYF. The CDR3 coding sequence is TGTGCCACCAAGAGAACAGGCCAGAGCTCTGGAAACACCATATATTTT.

DNA for the CDR3: TGTGCCAGCAGTACTAGCGGGGCGGGAGAGACCCAGTACTTC. This sequence encodes CASSTSGAGETQYF. The chain links TRBV6-5 to TRBJ2-5, with 10 nucleotides matching TRBD2. With V trimmed by 5 bases and J by 4 bases, 4 bases remained unmatched. This CDR3 is 14 amino acids long. The germline V gene encodes CDR1 MNHEY and CDR2 SVGAGI.

In this sample, this clone turned up a few times. CDR3 sequence: CASSGQADQPQHF. CDR3 coding DNA: TGTGCCAGCAGTGGACAGGCCGATCAGCCCCAGCATTTT. The genes are TRBV2 and TRBJ1-5; D perhaps matches TRBD1 (6 bases). The CDR3 consists of 13 residues. Germline loops: CDR1 SNHLY, CDR2 FYNNEI. Trimming shortened V by 4 bases and J by 5 bases, and 9 bases separated the two germline ends.

The chain has TRBV10-2 and TRBJ2-3; the D gene is possibly TRBD2 (6 bases). Trimming took 4 bases from V and 6 from J, leaving 17 bases between them. The V gene's germline CDR1 is WSHSY and CDR2 SAAADI. The CDR3 covers 15 residues. This CDR3 is CASSGLRDLGDTQYF. The DNA of the CDR3 is TGCGCCAGCAGTGGACTCCGGGACTTGGGGGATACGCAGTATTTT.

In this sample, this clone turned up a few times. J is TRBJ1-1 and V is TRBV6-6; no clear D. Trimming pared 5 bases from V and 4 bases from J, leaving 11 bases between. CDR3 length: 13 amino acids. Germline-derived CDR1 and CDR2 are MNHNY and SVGAGI (reference sequence). In nucleotides, the CDR3 is TGTGCCAGCAGTCGGGAACAGCTCACTGAAGCTTTCTTT. Translation: CASSREQLTEAFF.

A few counts support this clone. The gene calls are TRBV10-3 and TRBJ1-6, with TRBD1 matching 9 bases. The CDR3 runs 17 residues. In germline, CDR1 is ENHRY, CDR2 SYGVKD. V was pared by 9 bases and J by 7 bases, with 16 bases of the junction left unmatched. CDR3 region: CAIRSGSGTGKNSPLHF. CDR3 DNA: TGTGCCATAAGGTCGGGGTCGGGGACAGGGAAAAATTCACCCCTCCACTTT.

This clone was recorded a few times. The chain employs TRBV4-1 and TRBJ1-4; D is unclear. Germline V CDR1 and CDR2: MGHRA, YSYEKL. The V gene lost 0 bases and the J gene lost 2 bases, with 7 bases spanning the gap. This CDR3 is 15 amino acids long. This chain's CDR3 is CASSQEGGTNEKLFF. In nucleotides, the CDR3 is TGCGCCAGCAGCCAAGAAGGCGGGACTAATGAAAAACTGTTTTTT.

This clone was seen only once. The J gene is TRBJ1-5, the V gene TRBV12-3 or TRBV12-4; perhaps TRBD1 as D (6 bases). The CDR3 sequence is 13 residues long. Trimming cost V 5 bases and J 5 bases, with 10 bases left between them. For the CDR3, the DNA is TGTGCCAGCAGTGCACAGGGAGATCAGCCCCAGCATTTT. It translates to CASSAQGDQPQHF.

CDR3 DNA: TGTGCCAGCAGTTCCCTCCTCCACTCTGGGGCCAACGTCCTGACTTTC. It codes for CASSSLLHSGANVLTF. The chain is built from TRBV6-5 and TRBJ2-6; no definite D call. The CDR3 totals 16 residues. Germline V lookup: CDR1 MNHEY, CDR2 SVGAGI. V lost 4 bases and J lost 0, with 10 bases in between.